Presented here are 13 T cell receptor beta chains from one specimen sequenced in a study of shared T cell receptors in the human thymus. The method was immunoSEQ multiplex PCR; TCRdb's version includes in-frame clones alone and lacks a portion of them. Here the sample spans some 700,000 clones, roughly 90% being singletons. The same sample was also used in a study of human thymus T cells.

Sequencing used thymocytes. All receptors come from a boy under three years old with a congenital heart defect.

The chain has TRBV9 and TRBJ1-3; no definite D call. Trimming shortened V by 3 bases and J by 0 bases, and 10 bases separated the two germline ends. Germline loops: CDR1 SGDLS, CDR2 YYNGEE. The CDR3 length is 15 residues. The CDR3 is CASSGLRSSGNTIYF. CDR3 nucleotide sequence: TGTGCCAGCAGCGGCCTGCGAAGCTCTGGAAACACCATATATTTT.

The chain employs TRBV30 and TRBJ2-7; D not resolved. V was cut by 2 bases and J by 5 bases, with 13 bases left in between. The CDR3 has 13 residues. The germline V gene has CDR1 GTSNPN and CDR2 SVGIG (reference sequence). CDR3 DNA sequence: TGTGCCTGGAGTCTCATCATATGGCACGAGCAGTACTTC. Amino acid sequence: CAWSLIIWHEQYF.

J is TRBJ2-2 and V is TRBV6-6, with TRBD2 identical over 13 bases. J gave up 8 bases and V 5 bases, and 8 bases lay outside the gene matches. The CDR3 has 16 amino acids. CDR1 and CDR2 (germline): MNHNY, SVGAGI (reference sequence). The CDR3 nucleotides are TGTGCCAGCAGTCCGACTAGCGGGAGGCCCGGGGGGGAGCTGTTTTTT. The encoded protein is CASSPTSGRPGGELFF.

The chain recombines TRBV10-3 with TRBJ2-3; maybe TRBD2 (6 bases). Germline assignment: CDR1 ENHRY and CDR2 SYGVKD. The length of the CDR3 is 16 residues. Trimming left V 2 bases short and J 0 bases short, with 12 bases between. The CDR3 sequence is CAISELSGTSTDTQYF. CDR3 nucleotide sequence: TGTGCCATCAGTGAGCTCTCGGGGACTAGCACAGATACGCAGTATTTT.

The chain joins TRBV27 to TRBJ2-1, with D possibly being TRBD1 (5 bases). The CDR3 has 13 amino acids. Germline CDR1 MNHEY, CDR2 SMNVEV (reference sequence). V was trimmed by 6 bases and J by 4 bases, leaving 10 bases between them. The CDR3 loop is CASSLDSYNEQFF. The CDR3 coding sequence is TGTGCCAGCAGCCTCGACAGTTACAATGAGCAGTTCTTC.

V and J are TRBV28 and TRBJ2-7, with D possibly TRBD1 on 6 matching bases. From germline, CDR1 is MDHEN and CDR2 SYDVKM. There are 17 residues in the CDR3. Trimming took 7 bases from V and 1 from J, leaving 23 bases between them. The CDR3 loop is CASTLRARDTESYEQYF. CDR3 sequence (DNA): TGTGCCAGCACCCTTCGAGCAAGGGACACCGAATCCTACGAGCAGTACTTC. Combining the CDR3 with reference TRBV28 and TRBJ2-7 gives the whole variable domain DVKVTQSSRYLVKRTGEKVFLECVQDMDHENMFWYRQDPGLGLRLIYFSYDVKMKEKGDIPEGYSVSREKKERFSLILESASTNQTSMYLCASTLRARDTESYEQYFGPGTRLTVT.

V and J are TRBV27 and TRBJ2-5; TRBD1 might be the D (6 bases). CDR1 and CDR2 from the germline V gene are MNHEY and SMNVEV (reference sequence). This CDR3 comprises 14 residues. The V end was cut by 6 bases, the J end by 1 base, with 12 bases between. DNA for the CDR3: TGTGCCAGCAGCCCTAGGACAGCCCAAGAGACCCAGTACTTC. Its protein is CASSPRTAQETQYF.

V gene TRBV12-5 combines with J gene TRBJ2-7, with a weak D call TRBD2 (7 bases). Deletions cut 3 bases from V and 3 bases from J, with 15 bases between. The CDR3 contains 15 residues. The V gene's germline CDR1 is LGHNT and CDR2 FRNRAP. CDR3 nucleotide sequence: TGTGCTAGTGGTTTTGGGGGGGCGCTGAACTACGAGCAGTACTTC. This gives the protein CASGFGGALNYEQYF.

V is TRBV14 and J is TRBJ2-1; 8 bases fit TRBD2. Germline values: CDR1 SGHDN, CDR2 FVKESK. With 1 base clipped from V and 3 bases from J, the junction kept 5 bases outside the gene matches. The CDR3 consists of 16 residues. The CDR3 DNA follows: TGTGCCAGCAGCCAAGGTAGCGGGGCCCTCTACAATGAGCAGTTCTTC. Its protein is CASSQGSGALYNEQFF.

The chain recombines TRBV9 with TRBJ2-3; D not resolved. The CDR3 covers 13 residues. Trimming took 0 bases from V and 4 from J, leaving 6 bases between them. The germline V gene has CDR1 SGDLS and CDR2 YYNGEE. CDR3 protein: CASSVESPDTQYF. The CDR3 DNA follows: TGTGCCAGCAGCGTAGAAAGCCCAGATACGCAGTATTTT.

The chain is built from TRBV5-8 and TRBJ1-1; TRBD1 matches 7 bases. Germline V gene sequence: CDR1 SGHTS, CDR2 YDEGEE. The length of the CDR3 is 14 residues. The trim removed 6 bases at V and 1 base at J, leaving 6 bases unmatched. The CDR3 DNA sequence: TGTGCCAGCACCTGGGACAGTAGGAACACTGAAGCTTTCTTT. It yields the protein CASTWDSRNTEAFF. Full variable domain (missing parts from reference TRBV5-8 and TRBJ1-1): EAGVTQSPTHLIKTRGQQATLRCSPISGHTSVYWYQQALGLGLQFLLWYDEGEERNRGNFPPRFSGRQFPNYSSELNVNALELEDSALYLCASTWDSRNTEAFFGQGTRLTVV.

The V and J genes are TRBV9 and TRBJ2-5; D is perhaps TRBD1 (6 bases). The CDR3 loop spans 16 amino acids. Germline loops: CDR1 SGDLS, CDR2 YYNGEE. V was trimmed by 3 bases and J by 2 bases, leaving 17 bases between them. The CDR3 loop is CASSGNPGVPQETQYF. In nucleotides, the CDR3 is TGTGCCAGCAGCGGCAACCCAGGGGTGCCTCAAGAGACCCAGTACTTC.

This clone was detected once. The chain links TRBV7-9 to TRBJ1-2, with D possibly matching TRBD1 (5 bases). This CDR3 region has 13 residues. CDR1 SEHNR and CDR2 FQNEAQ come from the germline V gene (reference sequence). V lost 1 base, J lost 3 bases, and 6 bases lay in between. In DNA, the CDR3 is TGTGCCAGCAGCTTAGAGACAGACTATGGCTACACCTTC. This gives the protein CASSLETDYGYTF.